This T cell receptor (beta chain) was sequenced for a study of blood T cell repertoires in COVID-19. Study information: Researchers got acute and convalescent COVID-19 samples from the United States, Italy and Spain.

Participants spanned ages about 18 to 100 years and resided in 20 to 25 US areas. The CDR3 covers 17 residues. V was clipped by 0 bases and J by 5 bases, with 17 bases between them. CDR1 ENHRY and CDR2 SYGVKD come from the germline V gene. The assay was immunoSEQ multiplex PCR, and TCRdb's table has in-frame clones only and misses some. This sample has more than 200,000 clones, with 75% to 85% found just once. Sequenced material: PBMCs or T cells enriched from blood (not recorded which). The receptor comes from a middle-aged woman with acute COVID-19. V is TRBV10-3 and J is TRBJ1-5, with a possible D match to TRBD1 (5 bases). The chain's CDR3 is CAISESSSGSGYQPQHF. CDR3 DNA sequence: TGTGCCATCAGTGAGTCGTCGTCAGGGTCAGGGTATCAGCCCCAGCATTTT.